The sequence of this TCR beta chain was determined in a study of T cell repertoires in cytomegalovirus infection. Notes on this clonotype: Its target is not known.

V shed 5 bases and J shed 5 bases, with 14 bases lying between them. The V gene's germline CDR1 is SGHNT and CDR2 YYREEE (reference sequence). The CDR3 runs 14 residues. TCRdb itself ran the reads through MiXCR, one entry per CDR3 protein. The sample records 300,000 to 400,000 distinct CDR3 sequences, roughly 25% being singletons. The V call is TRBV5-4, the J call TRBJ2-1, with no clear D. The clonotype was recovered from a human donor in good health (CMV status not recorded). Some clones in this sample may be carry-over from other donors' samples. The sequencing used cultured PBMCs, collected from culture after CMV antigen stimulation. CDR3 sequence reads: CASRSPWGNNEQFF. The DNA of the CDR3 is TGTGCCAGCAGATCTCCTTGGGGAAACAATGAGCAGTTCTTC.